The rows below give T cell receptor beta chains drawn from one sample of a study of identical twins. MiXCR was run by TCRdb on the 5' RACE reads, yielding one entry per CDR3 protein. The sample consists of approximately 590,000 distinct CDR3 sequences, roughly 9.9% of them appearing once. This sample was shared with a second study, whose subject was yellow fever vaccine responses in identical twins.

What was sequenced was PBMCs. These receptors all come from a woman aged 18-35 years in good health. Both conserved end residues are part of each CDR3.

j_call: TRBJ2-5
v_call: TRBV29-1
cdr3_aa: CSVGEIGWTMETQYF

j_call: TRBJ1-5
v_call: TRBV24-1
cdr3_aa: CATSEASNQPQHF

j_call: TRBJ2-7
v_call: TRBV6-5
cdr3_aa: CASSYSDRGPYEQYF

j_call: TRBJ2-1
v_call: TRBV6-1
cdr3_aa: CASSPAVVSYNEQFF

j_call: TRBJ2-1
v_call: TRBV7-2
cdr3_aa: CASSLTSGTYNEQFF

j_call: TRBJ2-3
v_call: TRBV20-1
cdr3_aa: CSTTSSTDTQYF

j_call: TRBJ2-7
v_call: TRBV12-3/TRBV12-4
cdr3_aa: CASSFLGVYEQYF

j_call: TRBJ1-5
v_call: TRBV7-8
cdr3_aa: CASSPQRLGFQPQHF

j_call: TRBJ2-5
v_call: TRBV5-1
cdr3_aa: CASSFRDTKETQYF

j_call: TRBJ2-7
v_call: TRBV20-1
cdr3_aa: CSARERGGRTYEQYF

j_call: TRBJ2-7
v_call: TRBV2
cdr3_aa: CASSEGGGWYF

j_call: TRBJ1-1
v_call: TRBV7-9
cdr3_aa: CASSLDTGANTEAFF

j_call: TRBJ2-2
v_call: TRBV6-5
cdr3_aa: CASSYADFYTGELFF

j_call: TRBJ2-1
v_call: TRBV29-1
cdr3_aa: CSVNTGQGSNEQFF

j_call: TRBJ2-7
v_call: TRBV28
cdr3_aa: CASSFPARSSYEQYF

j_call: TRBJ2-2
v_call: TRBV7-8
cdr3_aa: CASSLRLAGRHTGELFF

j_call: TRBJ2-7
v_call: TRBV7-2
cdr3_aa: CASTPGAGDYEQYF

j_call: TRBJ2-3
v_call: TRBV27
cdr3_aa: CASSLSGAREDTQYF